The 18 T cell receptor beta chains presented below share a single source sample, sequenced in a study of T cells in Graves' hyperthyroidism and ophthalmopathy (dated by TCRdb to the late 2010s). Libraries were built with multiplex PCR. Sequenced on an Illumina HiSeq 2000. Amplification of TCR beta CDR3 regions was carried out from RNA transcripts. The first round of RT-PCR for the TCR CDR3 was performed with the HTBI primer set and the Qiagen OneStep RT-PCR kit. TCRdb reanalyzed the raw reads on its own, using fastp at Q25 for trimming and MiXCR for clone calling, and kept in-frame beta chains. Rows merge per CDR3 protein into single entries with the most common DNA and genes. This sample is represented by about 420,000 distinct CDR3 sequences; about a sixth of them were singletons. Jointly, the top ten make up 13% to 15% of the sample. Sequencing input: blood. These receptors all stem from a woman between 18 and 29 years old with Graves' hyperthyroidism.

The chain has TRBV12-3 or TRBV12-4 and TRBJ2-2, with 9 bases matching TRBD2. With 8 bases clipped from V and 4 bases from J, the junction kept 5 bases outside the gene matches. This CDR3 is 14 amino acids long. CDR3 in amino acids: CASLAGGTTGELFF. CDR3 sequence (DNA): TGTGCCAGCCTTGCGGGAGGGACCACCGGGGAGCTGTTTTTT.

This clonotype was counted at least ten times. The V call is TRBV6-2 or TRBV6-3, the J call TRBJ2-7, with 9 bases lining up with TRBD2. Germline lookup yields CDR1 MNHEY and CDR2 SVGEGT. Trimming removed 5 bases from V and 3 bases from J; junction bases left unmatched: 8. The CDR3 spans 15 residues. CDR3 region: CASSQIAGENYEQYF. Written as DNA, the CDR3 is TGTGCCAGCAGTCAAATAGCGGGAGAAAACTACGAGCAGTACTTC.

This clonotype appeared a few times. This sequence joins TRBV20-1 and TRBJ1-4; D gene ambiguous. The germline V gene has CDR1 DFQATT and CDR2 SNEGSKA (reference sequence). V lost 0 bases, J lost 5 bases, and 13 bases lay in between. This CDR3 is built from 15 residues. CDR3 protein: CSARDPNRANEKLFF. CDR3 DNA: TGCAGTGCTAGAGATCCCAACAGAGCAAATGAAAAACTGTTTTTT.

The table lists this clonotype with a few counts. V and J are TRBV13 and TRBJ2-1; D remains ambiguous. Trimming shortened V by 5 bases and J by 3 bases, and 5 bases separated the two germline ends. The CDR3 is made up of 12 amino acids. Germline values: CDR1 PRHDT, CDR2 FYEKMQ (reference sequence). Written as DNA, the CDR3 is TGTGCCAGCAGCGGAGACTACAATGAGCAGTTCTTC. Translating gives CASSGDYNEQFF. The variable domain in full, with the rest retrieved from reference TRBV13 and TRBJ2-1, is AAGVIQSPRHLIKEKRETATLKCYPIPRHDTVYWYQQGPGQDPQFLISFYEKMQSDKGSIPDRFSAQQFSDYHSELNMSSLELGDSALYFCASSGDYNEQFFGPGTRLTVL.

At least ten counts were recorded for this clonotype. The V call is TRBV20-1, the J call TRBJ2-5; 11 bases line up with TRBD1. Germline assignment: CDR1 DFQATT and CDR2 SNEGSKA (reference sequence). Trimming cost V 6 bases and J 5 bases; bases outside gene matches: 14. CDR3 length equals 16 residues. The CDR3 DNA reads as TGCAGTGCCAATCTCCTCCGGACAGGGGGCCTGGAGACCCAGTACTTC. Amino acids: CSANLLRTGGLETQYF.

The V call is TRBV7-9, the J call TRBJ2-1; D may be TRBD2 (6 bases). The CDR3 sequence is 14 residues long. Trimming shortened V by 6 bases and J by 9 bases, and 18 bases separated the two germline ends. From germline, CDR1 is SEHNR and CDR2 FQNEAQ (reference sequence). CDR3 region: CASRRGGIEGEQFF. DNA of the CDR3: TGTGCCAGCAGGCGCGGAGGGATAGAGGGTGAGCAGTTCTTC.

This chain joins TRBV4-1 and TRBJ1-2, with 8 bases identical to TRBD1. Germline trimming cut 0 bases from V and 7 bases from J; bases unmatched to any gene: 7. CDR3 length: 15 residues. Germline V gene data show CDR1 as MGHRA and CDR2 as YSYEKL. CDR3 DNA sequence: TGCGCCAGCAGCCAAGATTGGACAGGGACAGGTGGCTACACCTTC. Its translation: CASSQDWTGTGGYTF.

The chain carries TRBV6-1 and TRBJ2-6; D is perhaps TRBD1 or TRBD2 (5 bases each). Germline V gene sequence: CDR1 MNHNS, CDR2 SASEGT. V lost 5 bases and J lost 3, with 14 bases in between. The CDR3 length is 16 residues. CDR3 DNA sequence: TGTGCCAGCAGTCAGGGACCCCGGGGTGGGGCCAACGTCCTGACTTTC. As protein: CASSQGPRGGANVLTF.

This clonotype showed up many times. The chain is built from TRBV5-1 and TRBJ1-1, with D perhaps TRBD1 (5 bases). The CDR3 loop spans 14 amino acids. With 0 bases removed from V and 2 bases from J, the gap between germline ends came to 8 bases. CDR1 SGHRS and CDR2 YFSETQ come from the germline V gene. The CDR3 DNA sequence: TGCGCCAGCAGCTTGGCCGGGGACAACACTGAAGCTTTCTTT. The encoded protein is CASSLAGDNTEAFF.

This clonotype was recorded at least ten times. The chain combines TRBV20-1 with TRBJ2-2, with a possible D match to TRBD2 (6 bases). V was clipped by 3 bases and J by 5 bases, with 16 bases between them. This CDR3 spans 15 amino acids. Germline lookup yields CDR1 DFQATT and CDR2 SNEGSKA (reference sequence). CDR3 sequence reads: CSASVRDRGTGELFF. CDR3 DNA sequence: TGCAGTGCTAGCGTGCGGGACCGGGGTACCGGGGAGCTGTTTTTT.

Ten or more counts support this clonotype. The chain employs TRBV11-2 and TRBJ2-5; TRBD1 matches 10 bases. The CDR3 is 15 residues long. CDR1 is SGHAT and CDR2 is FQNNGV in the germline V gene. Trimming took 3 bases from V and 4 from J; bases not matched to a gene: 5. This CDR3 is CASSFPTGGLETQYF. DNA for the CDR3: TGTGCCAGCAGCTTCCCGACAGGGGGCCTAGAGACCCAGTACTTC.

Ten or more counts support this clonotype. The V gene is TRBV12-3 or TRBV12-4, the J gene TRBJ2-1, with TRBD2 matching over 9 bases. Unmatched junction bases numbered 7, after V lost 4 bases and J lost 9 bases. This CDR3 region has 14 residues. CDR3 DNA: TGTGCCAGCAGTTCCTGGACTAGCGATAGTGAGCAGTTCTTC. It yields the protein CASSSWTSDSEQFF.

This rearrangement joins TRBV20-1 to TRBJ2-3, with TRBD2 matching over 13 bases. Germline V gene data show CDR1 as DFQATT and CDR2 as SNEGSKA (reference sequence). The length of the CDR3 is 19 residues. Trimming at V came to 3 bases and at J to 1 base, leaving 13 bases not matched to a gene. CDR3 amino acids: CSASFGLAGVRLRTDTQYF. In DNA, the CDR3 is TGCAGTGCTAGCTTCGGACTAGCGGGGGTACGACTCCGCACAGATACGCAGTATTTT.

The CDR3 loop is CASSLEASNTEAFF. CDR3 in DNA: TGCGCCAGCAGCTTGGAGGCCTCGAACACTGAAGCTTTCTTT. The chain is built from TRBV5-1 and TRBJ1-1; D is unclear. Germline V gene data show CDR1 as SGHRS and CDR2 as YFSETQ. The CDR3 has 14 residues. V lost 0 bases to trimming and J lost 1 base, with 7 bases between them.

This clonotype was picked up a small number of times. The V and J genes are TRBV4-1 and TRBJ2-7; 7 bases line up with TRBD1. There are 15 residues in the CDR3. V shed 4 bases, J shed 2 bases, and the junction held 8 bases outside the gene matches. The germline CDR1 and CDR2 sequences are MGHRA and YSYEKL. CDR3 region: CASSPQRGLTYEQYF. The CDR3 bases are TGCGCCAGCAGCCCGCAGAGGGGGCTTACCTACGAGCAGTACTTC.

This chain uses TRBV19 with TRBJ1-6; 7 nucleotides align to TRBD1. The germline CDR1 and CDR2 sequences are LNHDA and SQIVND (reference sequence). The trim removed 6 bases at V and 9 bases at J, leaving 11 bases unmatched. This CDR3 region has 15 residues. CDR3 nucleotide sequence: TGTGCCAGTAGCCCTTTGACAGGGACATCTTCACCCCTCCACTTT. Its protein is CASSPLTGTSSPLHF.

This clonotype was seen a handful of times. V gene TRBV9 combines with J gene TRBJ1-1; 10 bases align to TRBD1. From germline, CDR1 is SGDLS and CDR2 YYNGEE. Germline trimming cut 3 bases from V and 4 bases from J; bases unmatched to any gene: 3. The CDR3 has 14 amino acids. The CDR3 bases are TGTGCCAGCAGCGAGGGGACAGGGGTCACTGAAGCTTTCTTT. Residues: CASSEGTGVTEAFF.

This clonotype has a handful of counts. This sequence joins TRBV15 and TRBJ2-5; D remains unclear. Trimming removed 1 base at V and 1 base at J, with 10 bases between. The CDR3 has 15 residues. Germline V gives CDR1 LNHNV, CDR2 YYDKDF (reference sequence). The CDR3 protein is CATSRVKHIQETQYF. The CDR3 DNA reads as TGTGCCACCAGCAGAGTGAAACATATCCAAGAGACCCAGTACTTC.